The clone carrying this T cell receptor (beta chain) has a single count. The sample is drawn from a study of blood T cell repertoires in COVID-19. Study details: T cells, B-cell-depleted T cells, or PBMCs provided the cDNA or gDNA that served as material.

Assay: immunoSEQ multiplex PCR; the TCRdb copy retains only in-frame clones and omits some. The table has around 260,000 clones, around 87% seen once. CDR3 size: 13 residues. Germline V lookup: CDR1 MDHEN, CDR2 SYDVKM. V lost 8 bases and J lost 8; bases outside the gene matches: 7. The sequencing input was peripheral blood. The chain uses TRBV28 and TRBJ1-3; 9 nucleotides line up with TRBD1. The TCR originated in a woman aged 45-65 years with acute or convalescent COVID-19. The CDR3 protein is CASGTGGRDTIYF. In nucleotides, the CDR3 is TGTGCCAGCGGTACAGGGGGCCGCGACACCATATATTTT.